This TCR beta chain was captured in a study of regulatory dendritic cells for organ transplantation. Overall study results and limits: Memory T cells were less diverse than naive, with memory CD8+ most oligoclonal.

Concerning this clone itself: The antigen remains unidentified.

This table comes from immunoSEQ multiplex PCR, and its TCRdb copy is limited to in-frame clones, with some not included. The sample carries roughly 30,000 clones, around 82% recorded once. FACS sorted CD4+ or CD8+ T cells into CD45RA+ naive and CD45RO+ memory. Germline V gene data show CDR1 as MGHRA and CDR2 as YSYEKL. CDR3 length: 14 amino acids. J gave up 3 bases and V 5 bases, and 3 bases lay outside the gene matches. Sequencing was performed on naive CD8+ T cells from blood. Subset reported: CD45RA+ naive T cells. The sequence came from a human donor in good health. V gene TRBV4-1 combines with J gene TRBJ2-7; 11 nucleotides agree with TRBD2. This CDR3 reads CASSATSGDYEQYF. The CDR3 DNA reads as TGCGCCAGCAGCGCGACTAGCGGGGACTACGAGCAGTACTTC.